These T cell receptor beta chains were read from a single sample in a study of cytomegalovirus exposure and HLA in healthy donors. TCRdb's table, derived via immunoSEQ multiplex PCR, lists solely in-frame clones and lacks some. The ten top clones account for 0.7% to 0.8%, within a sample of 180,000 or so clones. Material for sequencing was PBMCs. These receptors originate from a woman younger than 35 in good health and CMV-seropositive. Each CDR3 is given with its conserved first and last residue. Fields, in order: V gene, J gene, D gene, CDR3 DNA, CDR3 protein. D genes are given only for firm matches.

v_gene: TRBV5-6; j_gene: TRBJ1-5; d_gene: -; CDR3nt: TGTGCCAGCAGCTTGGCGCCCTACGATCAGCCCCAGCATTTT; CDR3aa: CASSLAPYDQPQHF
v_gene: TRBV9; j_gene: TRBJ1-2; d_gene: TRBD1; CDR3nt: TGTGCCAGCAGCATATCGGGACAGCACTATGGCTACACCTTC; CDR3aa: CASSISGQHYGYTF
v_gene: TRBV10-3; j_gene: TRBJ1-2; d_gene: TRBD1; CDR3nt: TGTGCCATCAGTTTGGGACAGCCTAACTATGGCTACACCTTC; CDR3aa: CAISLGQPNYGYTF
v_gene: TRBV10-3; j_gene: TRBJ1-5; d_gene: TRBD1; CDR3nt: TGTGCCATCAGTGAGTCGTCACAGGGGGGTCAGCCCCAGCATTTT; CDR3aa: CAISESSQGGQPQHF
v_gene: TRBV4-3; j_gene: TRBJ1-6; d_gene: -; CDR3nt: TGCGCCAGCAGCCAAACAGGCTCCTATAATTCACCCCTCCACTTT; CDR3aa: CASSQTGSYNSPLHF
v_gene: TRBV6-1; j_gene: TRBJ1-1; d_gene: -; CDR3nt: TGTGCCAGCAGTGAATGGGGGCACCTTAGCACTGAAGCTTTCTTT; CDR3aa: CASSEWGHLSTEAFF
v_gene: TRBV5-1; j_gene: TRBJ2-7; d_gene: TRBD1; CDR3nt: TGCGCCAGCAGCTTGGACGGGACAGGGTCCTACGAGCAGTACTTC; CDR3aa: CASSLDGTGSYEQYF
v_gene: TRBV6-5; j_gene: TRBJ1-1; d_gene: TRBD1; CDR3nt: TGTGCCAGCAGGGTGACAGGGGCCAACGTAGCTTTCTTT; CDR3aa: CASRVTGANVAFF
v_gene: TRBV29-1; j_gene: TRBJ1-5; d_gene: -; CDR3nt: TGCAGCGCCTCCCGGGGTAGCAATCAGCCCCAGCATTTT; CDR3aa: CSASRGSNQPQHF
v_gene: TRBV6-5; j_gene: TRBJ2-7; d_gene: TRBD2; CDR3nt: TGTGCCAGCAGCCCCTCCCAGCGGGGGACCTACGAGCAGTACTTC; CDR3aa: CASSPSQRGTYEQYF